The source of this T cell receptor (beta chain) is a study of OX40 agonist ivuxolimab in advanced cancers. Study-wide background: Those enrolled were approximately 83% male, with a mean age of roughly 62 years and ages from about 20 to 85.

Clones were sequenced by immunoSEQ multiplex PCR, and TCRdb holds only the in-frame ones, with some missing. The sample carries approximately 70,000 clones, roughly nine tenths recorded once. The input for sequencing was CD4+ or CD8+ T cells sorted from blood, taken in a trial of the OX40 agonist ivuxolimab. This clonotype was sampled from an adult with an advanced solid tumor such as melanoma, head and neck, liver or kidney cancer.

This CDR3 is CASSIRQGLNNEQFF. CDR3 nucleotides: TGTGCCAGTAGTATTCGACAGGGCCTCAACAATGAGCAGTTCTTC. The gene calls are TRBV19 and TRBJ2-1, with 7 bases aligning to TRBD1. V dropped 3 bases and J dropped 5; count of bases not matched to a gene: 7. Germline V gene lookup returns CDR1 LNHDA and CDR2 SQIVND (reference sequence). This CDR3 comprises 15 residues.